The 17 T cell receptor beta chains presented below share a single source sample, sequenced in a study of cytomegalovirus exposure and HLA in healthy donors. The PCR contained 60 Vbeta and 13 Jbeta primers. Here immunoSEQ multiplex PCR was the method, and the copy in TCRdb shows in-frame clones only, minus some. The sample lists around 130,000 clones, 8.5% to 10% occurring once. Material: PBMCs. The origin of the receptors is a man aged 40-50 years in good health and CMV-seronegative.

CDR3 DNA sequence: TGTGCCAGCAGTGGTTCCTCCGGGACAGAAGAGACCCAGTACTTC. It encodes CASSGSSGTEETQYF. V usage is TRBV11-1 and J usage is TRBJ2-5; TRBD1 aligns across 7 bases. The CDR3 sequence is 15 residues long. Germline V gene lookup returns CDR1 SGHAT and CDR2 FQDESV (reference sequence). After removal of 6 bases from V and 3 bases from J, the junction contained 10 bases not matched to a gene.

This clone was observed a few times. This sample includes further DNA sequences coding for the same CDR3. CDR3: CASSVGGGYNEQFF. CDR3 DNA sequence: TGTGCCAGCAGCGTAGGAGGTGGGTACAATGAGCAGTTCTTC. The chain carries TRBV9 and TRBJ2-1, with D uncertain. The length of the CDR3 is 14 residues. CDR1 and CDR2 from the germline V gene are SGDLS and YYNGEE. With 0 bases removed from V and 4 bases from J, the gap between germline ends came to 8 bases.

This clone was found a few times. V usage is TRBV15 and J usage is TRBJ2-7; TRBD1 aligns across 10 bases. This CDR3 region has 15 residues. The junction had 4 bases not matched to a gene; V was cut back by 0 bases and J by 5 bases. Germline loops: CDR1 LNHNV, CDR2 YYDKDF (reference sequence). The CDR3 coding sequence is TGTGCCACCAGCAGAGATATGACAGGGGGCGACGAGCAGTACTTC. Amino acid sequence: CATSRDMTGGDEQYF.

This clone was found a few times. As DNA, the CDR3 is TGTGCCAGCAGCTTAGAGGCAGGGAGGTTTACAACTAATGAAAAACTGTTTTTT. The encoded protein is CASSLEAGRFTTNEKLFF. The chain joins TRBV11-2 to TRBJ1-4, with D possibly being TRBD1 (5 bases). Trimming took off 0 bases at V and 0 bases at J, with 14 bases between the two ends. The CDR3 loop spans 18 amino acids. Germline values: CDR1 SGHAT, CDR2 FQNNGV.

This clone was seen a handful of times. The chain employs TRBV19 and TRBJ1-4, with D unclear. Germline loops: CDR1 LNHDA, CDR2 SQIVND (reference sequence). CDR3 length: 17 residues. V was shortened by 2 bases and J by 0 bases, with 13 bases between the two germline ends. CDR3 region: CASSIKSSSTTNEKLFF. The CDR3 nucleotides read TGTGCCAGTAGTATAAAGTCCTCCAGTACAACTAATGAAAAACTGTTTTTT.

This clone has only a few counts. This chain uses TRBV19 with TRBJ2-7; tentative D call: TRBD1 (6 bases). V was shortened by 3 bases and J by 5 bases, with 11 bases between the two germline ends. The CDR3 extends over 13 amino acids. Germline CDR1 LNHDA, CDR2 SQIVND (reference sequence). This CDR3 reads CASSIIRGDEQYF. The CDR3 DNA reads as TGTGCCAGTAGTATCATCAGGGGCGACGAGCAGTACTTC.

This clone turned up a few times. CDR3 region: CATAADSARTGELFF. Here the CDR3 DNA reads TGTGCCACAGCAGCGGATAGCGCCCGTACCGGGGAGCTGTTTTTT. V is TRBV2 and J is TRBJ2-2; D may be TRBD2 (5 bases). Trimming removed 10 bases from V and 5 bases from J, with 20 bases in between. The CDR3 is 15 residues long. Germline V gene data show CDR1 as SNHLY and CDR2 as FYNNEI.

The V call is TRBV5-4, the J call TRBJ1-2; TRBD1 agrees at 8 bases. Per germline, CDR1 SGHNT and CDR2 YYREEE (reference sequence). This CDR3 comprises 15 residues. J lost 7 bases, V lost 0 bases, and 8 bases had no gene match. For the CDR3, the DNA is TGTGCCAGCAGCTTGGATCGGACAGGGCTGGTTGGCTACACCTTC. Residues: CASSLDRTGLVGYTF.

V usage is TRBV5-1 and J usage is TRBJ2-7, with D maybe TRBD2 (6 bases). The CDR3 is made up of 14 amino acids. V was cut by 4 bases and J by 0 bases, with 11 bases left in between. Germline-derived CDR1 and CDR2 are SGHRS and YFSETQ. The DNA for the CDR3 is TGCGCCAGCAGCCTAACTAGCTCCTCCTACGAGCAGTACTTC. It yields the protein CASSLTSSSYEQYF.

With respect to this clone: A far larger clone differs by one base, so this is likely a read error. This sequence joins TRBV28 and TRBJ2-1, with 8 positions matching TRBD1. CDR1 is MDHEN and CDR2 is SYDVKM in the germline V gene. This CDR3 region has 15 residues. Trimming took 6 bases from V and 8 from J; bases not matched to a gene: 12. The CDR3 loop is CASRVRTGKDDEQFF. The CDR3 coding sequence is TGTGCCAGCAGGGTCCGGACAGGGAAGGACGATGAGCAGTTCTTC.

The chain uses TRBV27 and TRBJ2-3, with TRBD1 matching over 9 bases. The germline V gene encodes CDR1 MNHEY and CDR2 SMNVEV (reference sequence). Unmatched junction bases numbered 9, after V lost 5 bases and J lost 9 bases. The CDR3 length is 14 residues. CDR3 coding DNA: TGTGCCAGCAGTCCTTCTCGACAGGGGGGGACGCAGTATTTT. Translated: CASSPSRQGGTQYF.

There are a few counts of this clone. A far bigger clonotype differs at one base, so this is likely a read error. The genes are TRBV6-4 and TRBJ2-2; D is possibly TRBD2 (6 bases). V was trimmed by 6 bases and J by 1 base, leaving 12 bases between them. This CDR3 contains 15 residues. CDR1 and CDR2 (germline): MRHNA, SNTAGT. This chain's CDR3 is CASREGSGNTGELFF. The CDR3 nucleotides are TGTGCCAGCAGGGAAGGTAGCGGGAACACCGGGGAGCTGTTTTTT.

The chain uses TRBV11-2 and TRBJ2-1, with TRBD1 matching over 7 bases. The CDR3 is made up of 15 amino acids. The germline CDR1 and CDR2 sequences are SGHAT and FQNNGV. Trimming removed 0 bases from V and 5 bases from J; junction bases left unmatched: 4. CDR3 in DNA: TGTGCCAGCAGCTTAGACCTAGGGGGCCACAATGAGCAGTTCTTC. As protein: CASSLDLGGHNEQFF.

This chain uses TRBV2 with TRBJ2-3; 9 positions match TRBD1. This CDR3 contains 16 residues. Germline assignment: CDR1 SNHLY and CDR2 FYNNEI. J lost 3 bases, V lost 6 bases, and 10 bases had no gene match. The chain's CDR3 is CASRPGQGIGTDTQYF. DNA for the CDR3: TGTGCCAGCAGACCGGGACAGGGAATAGGAACAGATACGCAGTATTTT.

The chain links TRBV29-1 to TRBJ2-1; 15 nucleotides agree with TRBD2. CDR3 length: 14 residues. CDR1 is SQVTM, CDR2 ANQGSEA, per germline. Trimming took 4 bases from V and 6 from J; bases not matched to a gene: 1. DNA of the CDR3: TGCAGCGTTGGGACTAGCGGGGGGGCCAATGAGCAGTTCTTC. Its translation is CSVGTSGGANEQFF.

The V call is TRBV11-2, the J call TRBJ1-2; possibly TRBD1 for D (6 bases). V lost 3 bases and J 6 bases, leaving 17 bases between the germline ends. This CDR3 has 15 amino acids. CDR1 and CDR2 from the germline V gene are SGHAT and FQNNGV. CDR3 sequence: CASSFMSGAPNGYTF. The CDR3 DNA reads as TGTGCCAGCAGCTTTATGTCAGGGGCCCCCAATGGCTACACCTTC.

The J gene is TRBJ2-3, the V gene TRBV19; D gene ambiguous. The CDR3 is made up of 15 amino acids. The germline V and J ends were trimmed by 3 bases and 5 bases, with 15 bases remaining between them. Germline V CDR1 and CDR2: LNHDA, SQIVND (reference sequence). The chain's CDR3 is CASSITVTAQDTQYF. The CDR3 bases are TGTGCCAGTAGTATCACGGTCACAGCCCAAGATACGCAGTATTTT.